This TCR beta chain was captured by sequencing in a study of monozygotic twins with inflammatory bowel disease. The CDR3 spans 15 residues. Using the 5' RACE reads, TCRdb records one entry per CDR3 protein without DNA. The listing records 150,000 to 200,000 distinct CDR3 sequences. This clonotype was sampled from a human donor with ulcerative colitis or Crohn's disease, or a healthy co-twin of an affected twin (not recorded which). This rearrangement joins TRBV12-3 or TRBV12-4 to TRBJ1-1. Material for sequencing was blood. The CDR3: CASSSTHGVNTEAFF.